This note documents a single T cell receptor beta chain sequence. This entry comes from a study of blood T cell repertoires in COVID-19. Study overall: Both acute and convalescent COVID-19 samples were obtained from the United States, Italy and Spain. From T cells, B-cell-depleted T cells, or PBMCs came the material, which was cDNA or gDNA.

Germline V gene lookup returns CDR1 MNHEY and CDR2 SVGAGI. The V end lost 5 bases, the J end lost 6 bases, and 13 bases lay between the germline ends. The CDR3 sequence is 13 residues long. Per the original methods: Amplifying reference gene primers gave estimates of nucleated cell counts. TCRdb keeps only in-frame clones here, not all; method: immunoSEQ multiplex PCR. The DNA gave D and trimming, while V, J and clone size come from that table. The repertoire consists of more than 200,000 clones, with around 83% occurring once and the leading ten covering approximately 1.5%. The sequenced material came from peripheral blood. The sequence came from a woman in her thirties or forties who had recovered from COVID-19. The chain links TRBV6-5 to TRBJ1-2; D may be TRBD1 (6 bases). The CDR3 is CASSRWPGDGYTF. Here the CDR3 DNA reads TGTGCCAGCAGTCGCTGGCCAGGGGATGGCTACACCTTC.